This is a list of T cell receptor beta chains from one sample in a study of OX40 agonist ivuxolimab in advanced cancers. Some clones are missing from TCRdb's copy, which holds only in-frame ones; the method was immunoSEQ multiplex PCR. The table shows fewer than 80,000 clones, with 70% to 90% occurring only once. The material was CD4+ or CD8+ T cells sorted from blood, obtained in a trial of the OX40 agonist ivuxolimab. Source of these receptors: an adult with an advanced solid tumor such as melanoma, head and neck, liver or kidney cancer. Both conserved end residues are part of each CDR3. D genes are given only for firm matches. Rows may omit the clone size; those that give it use once, few, many or a size class.

abundance: once
j_gene: TRBJ2-3
d_gene: NA
v_gene: TRBV10-3
len: 15
CDR3aa: CAISESVGSGDTQYF
CDR3nt: TGTGCCATCAGTGAGTCGGTTGGGAGCGGGGATACGCAGTATTTT

abundance: once
j_gene: TRBJ1-2
d_gene: NA
v_gene: TRBV6-5
len: 16
CDR3aa: CASSYSRHIFNYGYTF
CDR3nt: TGTGCCAGCAGTTACTCGAGGCACATTTTTAACTATGGCTACACCTTC

abundance: NA
j_gene: TRBJ2-3
d_gene: TRBD1
v_gene: TRBV28
len: 15
CDR3aa: CASSFPGQGPDTQYF
CDR3nt: TGTGCCAGCAGTTTTCCCGGACAGGGGCCAGATACGCAGTATTTT

abundance: NA
j_gene: TRBJ1-1
d_gene: NA
v_gene: TRBV14
len: 14
CDR3aa: CASSQDGGTTEAFF
CDR3nt: TGTGCCAGCAGCCAAGACGGAGGGACCACTGAAGCTTTCTTT

abundance: NA
j_gene: TRBJ2-2
d_gene: NA
v_gene: TRBV25-1
len: 14
CDR3aa: CASSDPTRTGELFF
CDR3nt: TGTGCCAGCAGTGATCCCACTCGCACCGGGGAGCTGTTTTTT

abundance: NA
j_gene: TRBJ1-2
d_gene: NA
v_gene: TRBV30
len: 11
CDR3aa: CAWSLDDGYTF
CDR3nt: TGTGCCTGGAGTCTTGACGATGGCTACACCTTC

abundance: NA
j_gene: TRBJ1-2
d_gene: NA
v_gene: TRBV7-2
len: 13
CDR3aa: CASSPFDAWGYTF
CDR3nt: TGTGCCAGCAGCCCCTTTGATGCTTGGGGCTACACCTTC

abundance: NA
j_gene: TRBJ2-2
d_gene: NA
v_gene: TRBV5-1
len: 16
CDR3aa: CASSLGQGWNTGELFF
CDR3nt: TGCGCCAGCAGCTTGGGCCAGGGGTGGAACACCGGGGAGCTGTTTTTT

abundance: NA
j_gene: TRBJ2-5
d_gene: NA
v_gene: TRBV11-3
len: 16
CDR3aa: CASSQTVGVMRETQYF
CDR3nt: TGTGCCAGCAGCCAAACAGTGGGGGTGATGCGAGAGACCCAGTACTTC

abundance: NA
j_gene: TRBJ2-5
d_gene: TRBD1
v_gene: TRBV7-2
len: 13
CDR3aa: CASSPGGKETQYF
CDR3nt: TGTGCCAGCAGCCCAGGGGGCAAAGAGACCCAGTACTTC

abundance: NA
j_gene: TRBJ2-1
d_gene: NA
v_gene: TRBV6-5
len: 15
CDR3aa: CASSYSRGAYNEQFF
CDR3nt: TGTGCCAGCAGTTACTCGAGAGGGGCCTACAATGAGCAGTTCTTC

abundance: NA
j_gene: TRBJ1-1
d_gene: NA
v_gene: TRBV19
len: 11
CDR3aa: CASSSKVEAFF
CDR3nt: TGTGCCAGTAGTAGCAAGGTGGAGGCTTTCTTT

abundance: NA
j_gene: TRBJ2-7
d_gene: NA
v_gene: TRBV6-5
len: 15
CDR3aa: CASSYPGALRMEQYF
CDR3nt: TGTGCCAGCAGTTACCCGGGGGCCCTGAGGATGGAGCAGTACTTC

abundance: NA
j_gene: TRBJ2-1
d_gene: TRBD2
v_gene: TRBV10-1
len: 23
CDR3aa: CASTGSPLFRREGIGRDYNEQFF
CDR3nt: TGCGCCAGCACAGGCAGTCCTTTATTTAGGCGGGAGGGGATAGGGCGGGATTACAATGAGCAGTTCTTC

abundance: NA
j_gene: TRBJ2-7
d_gene: NA
v_gene: TRBV4-3
len: 14
CDR3aa: CASSQSLGGYEQYF
CDR3nt: TGCGCCAGCAGCCAGTCACTCGGCGGCTACGAGCAGTACTTC

abundance: once
j_gene: TRBJ2-1
d_gene: NA
v_gene: TRBV18
len: 14
CDR3aa: CASSGRDGLNEQFF
CDR3nt: TGTGCCAGCTCAGGAAGGGACGGCCTCAATGAGCAGTTCTTC

abundance: NA
j_gene: TRBJ1-1
d_gene: NA
v_gene: TRBV14
len: 15
CDR3aa: CASSLRQSGNTEAFF
CDR3nt: TGTGCCAGCAGCCTTCGACAGAGCGGAAACACTGAAGCTTTCTTT

abundance: NA
j_gene: TRBJ1-1
d_gene: TRBD1
v_gene: TRBV18
len: 15
CDR3aa: CASSPQGQGDAEAFF
CDR3nt: TGTGCCAGCTCACCGCAGGGACAGGGGGACGCTGAAGCTTTCTTT

abundance: NA
j_gene: TRBJ1-4
d_gene: NA
v_gene: TRBV7-9
len: 16
CDR3aa: CASSFLGPRLKEKLFF
CDR3nt: TGTGCCAGCAGTTTCTTAGGACCGCGGTTGAAGGAAAAACTGTTTTTT

abundance: NA
j_gene: TRBJ1-1
d_gene: NA
v_gene: TRBV7-9
len: 14
CDR3aa: CASSGQTLNTEAFF
CDR3nt: TGTGCCAGCAGCGGACAGACCCTGAACACTGAAGCTTTCTTT

abundance: NA
j_gene: TRBJ2-2
d_gene: TRBD1
v_gene: TRBV5-1
len: 16
CDR3aa: CASSPRTGDHTGELFF
CDR3nt: TGCGCCAGCAGCCCCAGGACAGGGGATCACACCGGGGAGCTGTTTTTT

abundance: NA
j_gene: TRBJ2-3
d_gene: NA
v_gene: TRBV10-3
len: 14
CDR3aa: CAIKGSPVGPDQYF
CDR3nt: TGTGCCATCAAAGGCAGCCCTGTGGGCCCCGATCAGTATTTT

abundance: once
j_gene: TRBJ1-2
d_gene: NA
v_gene: TRBV5-1
len: 14
CDR3aa: CASSLVQGDYGYTF
CDR3nt: TGCGCCAGCAGCTTGGTGCAGGGCGACTATGGCTACACCTTC

abundance: few
j_gene: TRBJ2-5
d_gene: TRBD2
v_gene: TRBV10-3
len: 16
CDR3aa: CAISGVGGSVAETQYF
CDR3nt: TGTGCCATCAGTGGGGTCGGCGGGAGTGTAGCCGAGACCCAGTACTTC

abundance: NA
j_gene: TRBJ1-1
d_gene: NA
v_gene: TRBV20-1
len: 9
CDR3aa: CSARAEAFF
CDR3nt: TGCAGTGCTAGGGCTGAAGCTTTCTTT

abundance: NA
j_gene: TRBJ1-1
d_gene: NA
v_gene: TRBV30
len: 15
CDR3aa: CAWRRGGTLNTEAFF
CDR3nt: TGTGCCTGGAGGCGGGGGGGGACCTTGAACACTGAAGCTTTCTTT

abundance: NA
j_gene: TRBJ1-4
d_gene: TRBD1
v_gene: TRBV5-6
len: 15
CDR3aa: CASSLQRTGGQKLFF
CDR3nt: TGTGCCAGCAGCTTGCAGAGGACAGGCGGTCAAAAACTGTTTTTT

abundance: NA
j_gene: TRBJ1-1
d_gene: NA
v_gene: TRBV7-9
len: 14
CDR3aa: CASSLLLGATEAFF
CDR3nt: TGTGCCAGCAGCTTACTTCTGGGTGCCACTGAAGCTTTCTTT

abundance: NA
j_gene: TRBJ1-5
d_gene: NA
v_gene: TRBV6-6
len: 14
CDR3aa: CASSYLEGNQPQHF
CDR3nt: TGTGCCAGCAGTTACCTCGAGGGCAATCAGCCCCAGCATTTT

abundance: NA
j_gene: TRBJ2-1
d_gene: TRBD1
v_gene: TRBV7-8
len: 16
CDR3aa: CASSLGGQEMYNEQFF
CDR3nt: TGTGCCAGCAGCTTAGGTGGACAGGAGATGTACAATGAGCAGTTCTTC

abundance: NA
j_gene: TRBJ1-1
d_gene: NA
v_gene: TRBV18
len: 13
CDR3aa: CASSQLVDTEAFF
CDR3nt: TGTGCCAGCTCCCAGCTAGTGGACACTGAAGCTTTCTTT

abundance: once
j_gene: TRBJ1-6
d_gene: NA
v_gene: TRBV7-9
len: 17
CDR3aa: CASSLGQTSSYNSPLHF
CDR3nt: TGTGCCAGCAGTTTAGGACAAACTAGCTCCTATAATTCACCCCTCCACTTT

abundance: once
j_gene: TRBJ1-1
d_gene: NA
v_gene: TRBV7-9
len: 14
CDR3aa: CASSLAPLNTEAFF
CDR3nt: TGTGCCAGCAGCTTAGCACCGTTGAACACTGAAGCTTTCTTT

abundance: NA
j_gene: TRBJ2-5
d_gene: TRBD1
v_gene: TRBV18
len: 16
CDR3aa: CASSPRARTGQETQYF
CDR3nt: TGTGCCAGCTCACCGAGAGCTCGGACAGGCCAAGAGACCCAGTACTTC

abundance: NA
j_gene: TRBJ1-1
d_gene: NA
v_gene: TRBV29-1
len: 13
CDR3aa: CSGNRDPGTEAFF
CDR3nt: TGCAGCGGCAACAGGGACCCGGGCACTGAAGCTTTCTTT

abundance: once
j_gene: TRBJ1-3
d_gene: NA
v_gene: TRBV19
len: 15
CDR3aa: CASSFRTRSGNTIYF
CDR3nt: TGTGCCAGTAGTTTCCGGACCCGCTCTGGAAACACCATATATTTT

abundance: NA
j_gene: TRBJ1-1
d_gene: NA
v_gene: TRBV18
len: 14
CDR3aa: CASSPGQGNTEAFF
CDR3nt: TGTGCCAGCTCACCCGGGCAGGGGAACACTGAAGCTTTCTTT

abundance: NA
j_gene: TRBJ2-7
d_gene: TRBD2
v_gene: TRBV5-4
len: 14
CDR3aa: CASSLSGRINEQYF
CDR3nt: TGTGCCAGCAGCCTTAGCGGGAGAATAAACGAGCAGTACTTC

abundance: few
j_gene: TRBJ2-7
d_gene: NA
v_gene: TRBV2
len: 12
CDR3aa: CASMGEPYEQYF
CDR3nt: TGTGCCAGCATGGGGGAGCCCTACGAGCAGTACTTC

abundance: NA
j_gene: TRBJ2-1
d_gene: NA
v_gene: TRBV4-1
len: 16
CDR3aa: CASSQDTSRSYNEQFF
CDR3nt: TGCGCCAGCAGCCAAGATACTAGCCGCTCCTACAATGAGCAGTTCTTC

abundance: NA
j_gene: TRBJ1-1
d_gene: NA
v_gene: TRBV6-1
len: 15
CDR3aa: CASSTTGTGNTEAFF
CDR3nt: TGTGCCAGCAGTACCACCGGGACGGGGAACACTGAAGCTTTCTTT

abundance: NA
j_gene: TRBJ1-1
d_gene: NA
v_gene: TRBV2
len: 14
CDR3aa: CASRVGPGGTEAFF
CDR3nt: TGTGCCAGCAGAGTCGGCCCAGGTGGGACTGAAGCTTTCTTT

abundance: few
j_gene: TRBJ2-7
d_gene: TRBD2
v_gene: TRBV15
len: 13
CDR3aa: CATSRDGGGRRNF
CDR3nt: TGTGCCACCAGCAGAGATGGGGGAGGGCGAAGGAACTTC

abundance: NA
j_gene: TRBJ2-6
d_gene: NA
v_gene: TRBV7-3
len: 16
CDR3aa: CASSEGSVSGANVLTF
CDR3nt: TGTGCCAGCTCGGAAGGTAGTGTCTCGGGGGCCAACGTCCTGACTTTC

abundance: NA
j_gene: TRBJ1-2
d_gene: TRBD1
v_gene: TRBV5-1
len: 15
CDR3aa: CASSKPGTANYGYTF
CDR3nt: TGCGCCAGCAGCAAACCCGGGACAGCAAACTATGGCTACACCTTC

abundance: few
j_gene: TRBJ2-7
d_gene: TRBD1
v_gene: TRBV5-4
len: 15
CDR3aa: CASSEGQPRLYEQYF
CDR3nt: TGTGCCAGCAGCGAGGGACAGCCCAGACTCTACGAGCAGTACTTC

abundance: NA
j_gene: TRBJ2-1
d_gene: NA
v_gene: TRBV21-1
len: 17
CDR3aa: CASSNFRGICLYNEQFF
CDR3nt: TGTGCCAGCAGCAATTTTAGGGGGATTTGTCTGTACAATGAGCAGTTCTTC

abundance: NA
j_gene: TRBJ2-5
d_gene: NA
v_gene: TRBV9
len: 12
CDR3aa: CASSTGGETQYF
CDR3nt: TGTGCCAGCAGCACCGGAGGAGAGACCCAGTACTTC

abundance: NA
j_gene: TRBJ1-5
d_gene: NA
v_gene: TRBV19
len: 14
CDR3aa: CASSWGSEGQPQHF
CDR3nt: TGTGCCAGTAGTTGGGGATCCGAGGGTCAGCCCCAGCATTTT

abundance: NA
j_gene: TRBJ1-3
d_gene: TRBD1
v_gene: TRBV19
len: 17
CDR3aa: CASSLRDRGSPGNTIYF
CDR3nt: TGTGCCAGTAGTCTCCGGGACAGGGGATCCCCTGGAAACACCATATATTTT